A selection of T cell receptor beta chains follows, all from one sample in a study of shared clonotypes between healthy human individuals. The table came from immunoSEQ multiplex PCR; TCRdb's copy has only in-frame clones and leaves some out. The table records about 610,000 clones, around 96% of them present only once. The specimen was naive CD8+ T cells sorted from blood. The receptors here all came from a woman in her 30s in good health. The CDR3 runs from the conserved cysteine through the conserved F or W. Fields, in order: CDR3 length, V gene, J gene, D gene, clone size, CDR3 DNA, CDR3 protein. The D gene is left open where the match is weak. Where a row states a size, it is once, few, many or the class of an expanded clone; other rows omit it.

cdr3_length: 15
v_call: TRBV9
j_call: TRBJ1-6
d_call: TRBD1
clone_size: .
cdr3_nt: TGTGCCAGCAGCGTGGGACAGGCGGGGTATTCACCCCTCCACTTT
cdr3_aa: CASSVGQAGYSPLHF

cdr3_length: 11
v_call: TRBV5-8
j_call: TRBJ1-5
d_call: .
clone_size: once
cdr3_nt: TGTGCCAGCAGCTTAGGTCAGCCCCAGCATTTT
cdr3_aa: CASSLGQPQHF

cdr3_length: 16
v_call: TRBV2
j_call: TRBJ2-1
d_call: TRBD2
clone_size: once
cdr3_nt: TGTGCCAGCAGTTCCCCCCAGCTAGCGGGTTACAATGAGCAGTTCTTC
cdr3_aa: CASSSPQLAGYNEQFF

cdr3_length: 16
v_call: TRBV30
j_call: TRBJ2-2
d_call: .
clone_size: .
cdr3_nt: TGTGCCTGGAGTGATCTACGGGGGAGCCTCACCGGGGAGCTGTTTTTT
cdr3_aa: CAWSDLRGSLTGELFF

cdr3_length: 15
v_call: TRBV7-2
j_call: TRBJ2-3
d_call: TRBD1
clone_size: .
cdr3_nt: TGTGCCAGCAGCTTCCTCGGACAGGGGACAGATACGCAGTATTTT
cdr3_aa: CASSFLGQGTDTQYF

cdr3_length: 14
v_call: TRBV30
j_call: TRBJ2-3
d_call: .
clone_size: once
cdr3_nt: TGTGCCTGGAGTCCGTGGGAGCCCGGGGATACGCAGTATTTT
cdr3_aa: CAWSPWEPGDTQYF

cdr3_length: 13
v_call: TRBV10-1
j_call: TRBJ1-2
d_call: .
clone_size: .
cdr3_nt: TGCGCCAGCAGTGAGGACAATAACTATGGCTACACCTTC
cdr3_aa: CASSEDNNYGYTF

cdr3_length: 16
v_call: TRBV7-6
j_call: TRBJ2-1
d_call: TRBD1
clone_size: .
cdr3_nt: TGTGCCAGCAGCTTAGGTGGGACAGCAACCTACAATGAGCAGTTCTTC
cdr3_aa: CASSLGGTATYNEQFF

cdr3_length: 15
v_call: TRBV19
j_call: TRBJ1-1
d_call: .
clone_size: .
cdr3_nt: TGTGCCAGTAGTAAAGGACAGTTTATGAACACTGAAGCTTTCTTT
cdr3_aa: CASSKGQFMNTEAFF

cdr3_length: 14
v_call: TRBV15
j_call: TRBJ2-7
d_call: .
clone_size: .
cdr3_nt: TGTGCCACCAGCAGAGACAGACAGAGCTACGAGCAGTACTTC
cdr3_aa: CATSRDRQSYEQYF

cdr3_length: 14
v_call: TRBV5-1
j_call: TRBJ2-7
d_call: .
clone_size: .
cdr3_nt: TGCGCCAGCAGTCCCGGGACGAACTCCTACGAGCAGTACTTC
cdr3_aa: CASSPGTNSYEQYF

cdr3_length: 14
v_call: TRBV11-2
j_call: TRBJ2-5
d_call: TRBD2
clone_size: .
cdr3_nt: TGTGCCAGCAGCCAGAAGGCGGGAGGGGAGACCCAGTACTTC
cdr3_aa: CASSQKAGGETQYF

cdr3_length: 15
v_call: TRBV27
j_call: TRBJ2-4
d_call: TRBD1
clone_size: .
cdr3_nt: TGTGCCAGCAGTTCCCGGACAGGGAGCAAAAACATTCAGTACTTC
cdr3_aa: CASSSRTGSKNIQYF

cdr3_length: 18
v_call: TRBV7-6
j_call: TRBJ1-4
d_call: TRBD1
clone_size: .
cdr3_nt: TGTGCCAGCAGCTTATCCCCGGTGGGGACAGAATCTCATGAAAAACTGTTTTTT
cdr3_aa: CASSLSPVGTESHEKLFF

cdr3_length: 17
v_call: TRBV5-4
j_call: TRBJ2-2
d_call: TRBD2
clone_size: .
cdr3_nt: TGTGCCAGCAGCCCCGGACTAGCGGGAGTAAGCACCGGGGAGCTGTTTTTT
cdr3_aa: CASSPGLAGVSTGELFF

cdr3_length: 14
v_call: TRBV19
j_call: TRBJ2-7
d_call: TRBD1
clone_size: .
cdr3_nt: TGTGCCAGTAGTCCGGGGACAGGGGGTTACGAGCAGTACTTC
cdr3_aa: CASSPGTGGYEQYF

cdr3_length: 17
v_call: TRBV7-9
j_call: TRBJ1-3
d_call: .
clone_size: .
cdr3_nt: TGTGCCAGCAGCCCGGCCCTTGGGGCAGACTCTGGAAACACCATATATTTT
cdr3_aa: CASSPALGADSGNTIYF

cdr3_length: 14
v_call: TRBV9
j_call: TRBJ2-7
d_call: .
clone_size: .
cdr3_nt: TGTGCCAGCAGCCCTAGCTCTCGGGCCTACGAGCAGTACTTC
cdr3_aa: CASSPSSRAYEQYF

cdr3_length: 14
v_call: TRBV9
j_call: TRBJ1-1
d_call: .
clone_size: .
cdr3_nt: TGTGCCAGCAGCGTAGGCAGGGGGAACACTGAAGCTTTCTTT
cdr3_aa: CASSVGRGNTEAFF

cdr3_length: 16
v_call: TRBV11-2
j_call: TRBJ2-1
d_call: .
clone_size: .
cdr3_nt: TGTGCCAGCAGCTTTTTTCTGGGAGAGCGATACAATGAGCAGTTCTTC
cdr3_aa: CASSFFLGERYNEQFF

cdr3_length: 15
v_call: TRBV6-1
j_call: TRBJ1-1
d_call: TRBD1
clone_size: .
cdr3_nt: TGTGCCAGCAGTGACAGGGACAGGATGAACACTGAAGCTTTCTTT
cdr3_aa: CASSDRDRMNTEAFF

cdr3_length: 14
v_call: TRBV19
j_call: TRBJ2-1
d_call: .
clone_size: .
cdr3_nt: TGTGCCAGTAGTCCCAGCAGAGAGTACAATGAGCAGTTCTTC
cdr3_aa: CASSPSREYNEQFF

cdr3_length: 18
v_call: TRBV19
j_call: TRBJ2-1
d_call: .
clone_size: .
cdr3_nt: TGTGCCAGTACCCAGGGGCCTGACTCCCCGAGGGGCTACAATGAGCAGTTCTTC
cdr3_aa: CASTQGPDSPRGYNEQFF

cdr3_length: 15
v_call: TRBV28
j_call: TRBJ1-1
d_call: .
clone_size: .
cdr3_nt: TGTGCCAGCACTAGGGGCGACAGGCCGAACACTGAAGCTTTCTTT
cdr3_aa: CASTRGDRPNTEAFF

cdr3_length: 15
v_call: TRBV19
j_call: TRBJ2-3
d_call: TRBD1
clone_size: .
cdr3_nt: TGTGCCAGTAGTATAGTGGGGACAGGGCTGGATACGCAGTATTTT
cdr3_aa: CASSIVGTGLDTQYF

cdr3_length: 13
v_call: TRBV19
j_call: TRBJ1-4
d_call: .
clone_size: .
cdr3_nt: TGTGCCAGTAGTATTCCAGCTGAAACGGGCGTGTTTTTT
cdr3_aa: CASSIPAETGVFF

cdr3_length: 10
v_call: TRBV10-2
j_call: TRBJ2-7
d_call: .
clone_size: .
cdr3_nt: TGCGCCAGCAGGGACTACGAGCAGTACTTC
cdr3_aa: CASRDYEQYF